The clone carrying this T cell receptor (beta chain) has a handful of counts. Its antigen is currently unknown. The sample originates from a study of naive and memory T cell subsets. Points from the study as a whole: TCR abundance followed a power law differing between naive and memory subsets. Especially in CD8 cells, naive repertoires contained a few larger clonotypes, possibly CD45RA-re-expressing memory cells.

The beta constant-region primer was an equimolar mix of two oligonucleotides covering TRBC1 and TRBC2. Four rounds of PCR amplified the ligated cDNA using nested alpha and beta constant-region primers plus SP2. A 12-nucleotide UMI and the SP2 primer were added to the cDNA 3' end by oligonucleotide ligation. TCRdb reprocessed the UMI-ligation and nested PCR reads via MiXCR and lists one record per CDR3 protein. Among approximately 100,000 distinct CDR3 sequences, approximately 14% were seen once, and the ten largest hold around 2.8%. The CDR3 spans 10 residues. The ends were cut back, 4 bases at V and 13 bases at J, with 10 bases in the middle. CDR1 is MDHEN, CDR2 SYDVKM, per germline.

The sequencing input was naive CD8+ T cells from blood. The source of this sequence is a human donor in good health. The chain links TRBV28 to TRBJ1-2; D gene unclear. CDR3 sequence (DNA): TGTGCCAGCAGTTCGTACATTCTCACCTTC. Amino acid sequence: CASSSYILTF.